Below, 20 T cell receptor beta chains from the same sample are listed, as sequenced in a study of a mutant IDH1 vaccine in newly diagnosed glioma. For these TCRs, the target antigens are not known. The repertoire was sequenced with immunoSEQ multiplex PCR; TCRdb's copy has only in-frame clones and lacks some. The sample has approximately 60,000 clones, approximately 85% seen once. Described time point: week 23, last vaccination. The study gave 300 ug of mutant IDH1 20-mer peptide per vaccine dose, with topical imiquimod. The sequenced sample was PBMCs, obtained from a glioma patient whose treatment included an IDH1 peptide vaccine. The receptors stem from a man aged 25 to 40 with glioma.

This clone has a handful of counts. The rearrangement uses TRBV5-1 and TRBJ1-2, with 7 positions matching TRBD1. The V gene end was trimmed by 0 bases and the J gene end by 2 bases; junction bases not matched to a gene: 1. Germline values: CDR1 SGHRS, CDR2 YFSETQ. The CDR3 is 14 residues long. The CDR3 DNA reads TGCGCCAGCAGCTTGGTAGGGGGCAACTATGGCTACACCTTC. Its protein is CASSLVGGNYGYTF.

The chain is built from TRBV7-8 and TRBJ1-2; possibly TRBD1 for D (6 bases). Trimming took off 1 base at V and 3 bases at J, with 12 bases between the two ends. CDR3 length: 15 amino acids. Germline lookup yields CDR1 SGHVS and CDR2 FQNEAQ. Written as DNA, the CDR3 is TGTGCCAGCAGCTTAGAACAGGGAAGTGACTATGGCTACACCTTC. Translation gives CASSLEQGSDYGYTF.

The chain couples TRBV7-9 to TRBJ1-2; TRBD1 agrees at 8 bases. Germline V gene sequence: CDR1 SEHNR, CDR2 FQNEAQ (reference sequence). After removal of 7 bases from V and 3 bases from J, the junction contained 16 bases not matched to a gene. The CDR3 totals 17 residues. CDR3: CASTTLPPGQAYYGYTF. The CDR3 nucleotides are TGTGCCAGCACCACATTACCCCCGGGACAGGCCTACTATGGCTACACCTTC.

The chain recombines TRBV4-1 with TRBJ2-1; D ambiguous. Germline assignment: CDR1 MGHRA and CDR2 YSYEKL. This CDR3 has 12 amino acids. V lost 0 bases and J lost 6, with 3 bases in between. The CDR3 loop reads CASSQDLNEQFF. CDR3 nucleotide sequence: TGCGCCAGCAGCCAAGATCTCAATGAGCAGTTCTTC.

CDR3 sequence: CASRTGTGIFSGANVLTF. CDR3 in DNA: TGTGCCAGCAGGACCGGGACAGGGATCTTCTCTGGGGCCAACGTCCTGACTTTC. The chain employs TRBV2 and TRBJ2-6, with TRBD1 identical over 9 bases. Germline V CDR1 and CDR2: SNHLY, FYNNEI. V dropped 6 bases and J dropped 0; count of bases not matched to a gene: 9. The CDR3 spans 18 residues.

The rearrangement uses TRBV19 and TRBJ1-5, with D uncertain. Trimming removed 1 base from V and 0 bases from J, with 10 bases in between. The CDR3 contains 16 residues. Per germline, CDR1 LNHDA and CDR2 SQIVND (reference sequence). CDR3: CASSIGGYYSNQPQHF. CDR3 DNA sequence: TGTGCCAGTAGTATAGGTGGATACTATAGCAATCAGCCCCAGCATTTT.

About this clone itself: The CDR3 carries no conserved terminal phenylalanine or tryptophan, so it likely arises from a read error. V and J are TRBV10-3 and TRBJ1-2; 7 positions match TRBD1. Per germline, CDR1 ENHRY and CDR2 SYGVKD. The length of the CDR3 is 15 residues. V shed 3 bases, J shed 6 bases, and the junction held 10 bases outside the gene matches. DNA for the CDR3: TGTGCCATCAGTGATCACGACAGGGTACTGAATGGCTACACCCTC. Its protein product is CAISDHDRVLNGYTL.

The V gene is TRBV28, the J gene TRBJ1-2, with D hard to call. The V end lost 2 bases, the J end lost 6 bases, and 4 bases lay between the germline ends. Germline V gene lookup returns CDR1 MDHEN and CDR2 SYDVKM. The CDR3 totals 11 residues. CDR3 sequence reads: CASSLRDGYTF. In DNA, the CDR3 is TGTGCCAGCAGTTTAAGGGATGGCTACACCTTC.

The chain employs TRBV11-2 and TRBJ2-2; weak D call: TRBD1 (6 bases). The V gene lost 2 bases and the J gene lost 4 bases, with 14 bases spanning the gap. The CDR3 length is 16 residues. CDR1 is SGHAT and CDR2 is FQNNGV in the germline V gene. Here the CDR3 reads CASSLNGGVGTGELFF. CDR3 nucleotide sequence: TGTGCCAGCAGCTTAAATGGGGGCGTCGGCACCGGGGAGCTGTTTTTT.

The J gene is TRBJ2-1, the V gene TRBV29-1; D is unclear. The CDR3 sequence is 12 residues long. CDR1 SQVTM and CDR2 ANQGSEA come from the germline V gene. V was clipped by 5 bases and J by 8 bases, with 13 bases between them. CDR3 sequence: CSVYREAYEQFF. CDR3 DNA sequence: TGCAGCGTTTACCGCGAGGCATATGAGCAGTTCTTC.

The chain joins TRBV19 to TRBJ1-1, with TRBD1 as a possible D gene (6 bases). V was shortened by 6 bases and J by 1 base, with 9 bases between the two germline ends. This CDR3 is built from 13 residues. Germline CDR1 LNHDA, CDR2 SQIVND (reference sequence). The CDR3: CASRTGWNTEAFF. CDR3 nucleotides: TGTGCCAGTAGAACAGGGTGGAACACTGAAGCTTTCTTT. Together with reference TRBV19 and TRBJ1-1, the CDR3 gives the full variable domain: DGGITQSPKYLFRKEGQNVTLSCEQNLNHDAMYWYRQDPGQGLRLIYYSQIVNDFQKGDIAEGYSVSREKKESFPLTVTSAQKNPTAFYLCASRTGWNTEAFFGQGTRLTVV.

This chain connects TRBV11-2 to TRBJ2-3; 13 bases match TRBD2. CDR3 size: 17 residues. Germline assignment: CDR1 SGHAT and CDR2 FQNNGV. V was clipped by 4 bases and J by 3 bases; unmatched bases: 7. Written as DNA, the CDR3 is TGTGCCAGCAGCTCCAGACTAGCGGGGGGCGCAACAGATACGCAGTATTTT. Amino acids: CASSSRLAGGATDTQYF. The whole variable domain, remainder taken from reference TRBV11-2 and TRBJ2-3, is EAGVAQSPRYKIIEKRQSVAFWCNPISGHATLYWYQQILGQGPKLLIQFQNNGVVDDSQLPKDRFSAERLKGVDSTLKIQPAKLEDSAVYLCASSSRLAGGATDTQYFGPGTRLTVL.

The chain links TRBV10-3 to TRBJ2-7; 7 nucleotides agree with TRBD1. This CDR3 contains 13 residues. The germline V gene encodes CDR1 ENHRY and CDR2 SYGVKD. V gave up 4 bases and J gave up 0 bases; unmatched junction bases: 0. CDR3: CAISGDSSYEQYF. In DNA, the CDR3 is TGTGCCATCAGTGGGGACAGCTCCTACGAGCAGTACTTC.

The gene calls are TRBV5-1 and TRBJ2-3; no clear D. Germline V gene sequence: CDR1 SGHRS, CDR2 YFSETQ. Trimming pared 6 bases from V and 4 bases from J, leaving 12 bases between. The CDR3 totals 13 residues. The CDR3 coding sequence is TGCGCCAGCAAAGAGGACCATTCAGATACGCAGTATTTT. It yields the protein CASKEDHSDTQYF.

The chain has TRBV7-9 and TRBJ1-4, with D unclear. This CDR3 region has 11 residues. Trimming removed 4 bases at V and 8 bases at J, with 5 bases between. Looked up from germline, CDR1 is SEHNR and CDR2 is FQNEAQ (reference sequence). CDR3 coding DNA: TGTGCCAGCAGCTGGGAAGAAAAACTGTTTTTT. Protein: CASSWEEKLFF.

This sequence joins TRBV18 and TRBJ2-2; maybe TRBD1 (6 bases). Trimming took 6 bases from V and 7 from J, leaving 18 bases between them. The CDR3 extends over 15 amino acids. Per germline, CDR1 KGHSH and CDR2 LQKENI. The CDR3, as DNA: TGTGCCAGCTCGTTCCAGGGGAAGGGAGACGGGGAGCTGTTTTTT. Its protein is CASSFQGKGDGELFF.

The V gene is TRBV29-1, the J gene TRBJ1-4, with TRBD1 matching over 7 bases. Germline V lookup: CDR1 SQVTM, CDR2 ANQGSEA. This CDR3 region has 15 residues. V gave up 6 bases and J gave up 0 bases; unmatched junction bases: 7. The CDR3 protein is CSVTGTVATNEKLFF. CDR3 nucleotides: TGCAGCGTCACCGGGACAGTAGCAACTAATGAAAAACTGTTTTTT.

The chain has TRBV11-2 and TRBJ1-4; 7 bases are shared with TRBD1. CDR1 and CDR2 from the germline V gene are SGHAT and FQNNGV. The CDR3 spans 16 residues. Trimming removed 6 bases from V and 7 bases from J; junction bases left unmatched: 14. The CDR3 coding sequence is TGTGCCAGCAGTCACCACCGGGACAGACGTCGTGAAAAACTGTTTTTT. Protein product: CASSHHRDRRREKLFF.

The chain has TRBV28 and TRBJ2-7, with no clear D. CDR1 and CDR2 (germline): MDHEN, SYDVKM. V dropped 1 base and J dropped 3 bases, with 4 bases sitting between them. The CDR3 extends over 12 amino acids. The chain's CDR3 is CASSLSGYEQYF. DNA of the CDR3: TGTGCCAGCAGTTTATCAGGCTACGAGCAGTACTTC.

The V call is TRBV7-9, the J call TRBJ2-7; D may be TRBD1 (5 bases). Germline V lookup: CDR1 SEHNR, CDR2 FQNEAQ (reference sequence). The CDR3 totals 14 residues. Trimming took 3 bases from V and 3 from J, leaving 12 bases between them. CDR3 in amino acids: CASSFSGQNYEQYF. DNA for the CDR3: TGTGCCAGCAGCTTCTCAGGGCAGAACTACGAGCAGTACTTC.